These T cell receptor beta chains were read from a single sample in a study of yellow fever vaccine responses in identical twins. TCRdb independently ran MiXCR on the RT-PCR reads; one entry per CDR3 protein. The data show about 2,200 distinct CDR3 sequences, roughly 83% seen once. Sample: T cells from blood (PBMCs), unsorted or a sorted subset (not recorded which), taken before or after yellow fever vaccination (not recorded which). Receptors were obtained from a woman aged 18-29 years who received the yellow fever vaccine. Each CDR3 is given with its conserved first and last residue. Each record gives: J gene, clone size, D gene, V gene, CDR3 protein, CDR3 DNA. A D gene is named only where the DNA matches it firmly. Some rows have no size entry. The others give once, few or many, or a class for an expanded clone.

j_call: TRBJ1-3
clone_size: few
d_call: .
v_call: TRBV4-1
cdr3_aa: CASSQDHSGTGNTIYF
cdr3_nt: TGCGCCAGCAGCCAAGACCACTCCGGGACAGGAAACACCATATATTTT

j_call: TRBJ1-2
clone_size: .
d_call: .
v_call: TRBV10-3
cdr3_aa: CAISEDSLGGYTF
cdr3_nt: TGTGCCATCAGTGAGGACTCCTTGGGAGGCTACACCTTC

j_call: TRBJ1-1
clone_size: .
d_call: TRBD1
v_call: TRBV11-1
cdr3_aa: CASSLEGAQNTEAFF
cdr3_nt: TGTGCCAGCAGCTTAGAGGGGGCCCAGAACACTGAAGCTTTCTTT

j_call: TRBJ1-2
clone_size: few
d_call: .
v_call: TRBV2
cdr3_aa: CASKVDRPDYGYTF
cdr3_nt: TGTGCCAGCAAGGTAGACAGGCCCGATTATGGCTACACCTTC

j_call: TRBJ2-3
clone_size: once
d_call: .
v_call: TRBV7-2
cdr3_aa: CASSLALEGSPDTQYF
cdr3_nt: TGTGCCAGCAGCTTAGCCTTAGAGGGGTCCCCAGATACGCAGTATTTT

j_call: TRBJ2-1
clone_size: .
d_call: .
v_call: TRBV5-6
cdr3_aa: CASSRDRSSYNEQFF
cdr3_nt: TGTGCCAGCAGCCGAGACCGGAGCTCCTACAATGAGCAGTTCTTC

j_call: TRBJ1-2
clone_size: .
d_call: TRBD1
v_call: TRBV4-1
cdr3_aa: CASSQSGQAIGGYTF
cdr3_nt: TGCGCCAGCAGCCAATCGGGACAGGCTATTGGAGGCTACACCTTC

j_call: TRBJ1-1
clone_size: .
d_call: .
v_call: TRBV18
cdr3_aa: CASSPRSGSEAFF
cdr3_nt: TGTGCCAGCTCACCACGCTCAGGGAGTGAAGCTTTCTTT

j_call: TRBJ2-1
clone_size: .
d_call: .
v_call: TRBV7-9
cdr3_aa: CASSLEPVSYNEQFF
cdr3_nt: TGTGCCAGCAGCTTAGAGCCGGTCTCCTACAATGAGCAGTTCTTC

j_call: TRBJ1-2
clone_size: .
d_call: .
v_call: TRBV7-2
cdr3_aa: CASSLATTETYGYTF
cdr3_nt: TGTGCCAGCAGCTTAGCTACGACAGAGACCTATGGCTACACCTTC

j_call: TRBJ2-1
clone_size: .
d_call: .
v_call: TRBV2
cdr3_aa: CASSDSTGFNEQFF
cdr3_nt: TGTGCCAGCAGTGACTCTACAGGGTTTAATGAGCAGTTCTTC

j_call: TRBJ2-3
clone_size: few
d_call: .
v_call: TRBV5-1
cdr3_aa: CASSLGGDTQYF
cdr3_nt: TGCGCCAGCAGCTTGGGAGGGGATACGCAGTATTTT

j_call: TRBJ2-1
clone_size: .
d_call: .
v_call: TRBV7-3
cdr3_aa: CASSRSLLPPANEQFF
cdr3_nt: TGTGCCAGCAGCCGGAGTCTATTACCCCCGGCCAATGAGCAGTTCTTC

j_call: TRBJ2-1
clone_size: .
d_call: .
v_call: TRBV11-3
cdr3_aa: CASSLSAGVREQFF
cdr3_nt: TGTGCCAGCAGCTTAAGTGCTGGCGTTAGGGAGCAGTTCTTC

j_call: TRBJ2-3
clone_size: .
d_call: .
v_call: TRBV11-2
cdr3_aa: CASSKQGTDTQYF
cdr3_nt: TGTGCCAGCAGCAAACAGGGCACAGATACGCAGTATTTT

j_call: TRBJ2-1
clone_size: .
d_call: .
v_call: TRBV11-1
cdr3_aa: CASSSLPGPTYNEQFF
cdr3_nt: TGTGCCAGCAGCTCCCTCCCGGGGCCGACTTACAATGAGCAGTTCTTC

j_call: TRBJ2-3
clone_size: .
d_call: .
v_call: TRBV20-1
cdr3_aa: CSARVPDTQYF
cdr3_nt: TGCAGTGCTAGGGTGCCAGATACGCAGTATTTT

j_call: TRBJ2-1
clone_size: .
d_call: TRBD2
v_call: TRBV10-1
cdr3_aa: CASSATSGGAYEQFF
cdr3_nt: TGCGCCAGCAGTGCTACTAGCGGGGGGGCTTATGAGCAGTTCTTC

j_call: TRBJ2-7
clone_size: .
d_call: TRBD1
v_call: TRBV29-1
cdr3_aa: CSVGTGGYEQYF
cdr3_nt: TGCAGCGTGGGGACAGGGGGCTACGAGCAGTACTTC